This T cell receptor beta chain was identified during a study of control samples from healthy donors and cancer patients. CDR1 and CDR2 from the germline V gene are LNHDA and SQIVND (reference sequence). There are 16 residues in the CDR3. Trimming cost V 6 bases and J 5 bases; bases outside gene matches: 10. Profiling relied on immunoSEQ multiplex PCR, and the TCRdb table lists in-frame clones only, not all of them. Here the sample spans about 160,000 clones, 90% to 95% being singletons. This clonotype was sampled from a middle-aged woman in good health. The V gene is TRBV19, the J gene TRBJ1-6; 7 bases map to TRBD1. Material for sequencing was blood. CDR3 nucleotides: TGTGCCAGTAGACTGTCTCCCGGGACAGATAATTCACCCCTCCACTTT. Translation gives CASRLSPGTDNSPLHF. The variable domain in full, with the rest retrieved from reference TRBV19 and TRBJ1-6, is DGGITQSPKYLFRKEGQNVTLSCEQNLNHDAMYWYRQDPGQGLRLIYYSQIVNDFQKGDIAEGYSVSREKKESFPLTVTSAQKNPTAFYLCASRLSPGTDNSPLHFGNGTRLTVT.